These 17 T cell receptor beta chains came from one sample sequenced in a study of early T cells in non-severe SARS-CoV-2 infection. MiXCR, run by TCRdb on the 5' RACE reads, gives a single entry per CDR3 protein. The sample holds roughly 69,000 distinct CDR3 sequences, around a tenth seen once. The specimen was whole blood. All receptors derive from an adult who was a healthcare worker with PCR-confirmed SARS-CoV-2 infection or an uninfected control (not recorded which).

This rearrangement joins TRBV29-1 to TRBJ2-2; D is unresolved. V was shortened by 3 bases and J by 1 base, with 6 bases between the two germline ends. Germline V gives CDR1 SQVTM, CDR2 ANQGSEA. The CDR3 has 13 residues. CDR3 in amino acids: CSVDRQNTGELFF. In DNA, the CDR3 is TGCAGCGTTGACCGGCAGAACACCGGGGAGCTGTTTTTT.

There are a few counts of this clonotype. The rearrangement links TRBV6-1 to TRBJ2-7; maybe TRBD1 (5 bases). The germline V gene encodes CDR1 MNHNS and CDR2 SASEGT. Trimming shortened V by 2 bases and J by 12 bases, and 11 bases separated the two germline ends. This CDR3 is 11 amino acids long. The DNA of the CDR3 is TGTGCCAGCAGTGAAATGTCAGGGTCGTACTTC. Its translation is CASSEMSGSYF.

The chain combines TRBV6-6 with TRBJ2-1; D is unclear. Germline V gives CDR1 MNHNY, CDR2 SVGAGI (reference sequence). The CDR3 runs 14 residues. V lost 11 bases and J 1 base, leaving 15 bases between the germline ends. CDR3 sequence (DNA): TGTGCCGGATCGACCGGTCCTTCCTACAATGAGCAGTTCTTC. Translation: CAGSTGPSYNEQFF.

The rearrangement links TRBV12-3 or TRBV12-4 to TRBJ1-2, with D uncertain. CDR3 length: 13 residues. The V end was cut by 2 bases, the J end by 1 base, with 5 bases between. CDR3 nucleotide sequence: TGTGCCAGCAGTTTAAAGCTTAACTATGGCTACACCTTC. It yields the protein CASSLKLNYGYTF.

There are a few counts of this clonotype. The chain links TRBV12-3 or TRBV12-4 to TRBJ2-4; D unclear. The CDR3 length is 15 residues. The germline V and J ends were trimmed by 3 bases and 1 base, with 10 bases remaining between them. The DNA for the CDR3 is TGTGCCAGCAGTTTCCAGTCGGGTGCCAAAAACATTCAGTACTTC. Translated: CASSFQSGAKNIQYF.

There are many counts of this clonotype. V is TRBV19 and J is TRBJ2-1; 9 bases map to TRBD2. The germline V gene has CDR1 LNHDA and CDR2 SQIVND (reference sequence). V shed 5 bases and J 7 bases; nucleotides not matched to a gene: 15. The CDR3 spans 17 residues. DNA of the CDR3: TGTGCCAGTAGTTCCCCTGCTGTAGCGGGGGTATTGAATGAGCAGTTCTTC. Encoded protein: CASSSPAVAGVLNEQFF.

This clonotype turned up a few times. The chain is built from TRBV3-1 and TRBJ2-1; D not certain. V lost 4 bases and J 7 bases, leaving 5 bases between the germline ends. There are 11 residues in the CDR3. The germline gives CDR1 LGHDT, CDR2 YNNKEL (reference sequence). The CDR3 sequence: CASSLWNEQFF. The CDR3 DNA reads as TGTGCCAGCAGCCTGTGGAATGAGCAGTTCTTC.

This clonotype appeared many times. This rearrangement joins TRBV6-2 or TRBV6-3 to TRBJ2-2; 11 bases match TRBD2. From germline, CDR1 is MNHEY and CDR2 SVGEGT. There are 14 residues in the CDR3. V lost 6 bases and J lost 3; bases outside the gene matches: 0. The chain's CDR3 is CASRLAGDTGELFF. CDR3 nucleotide sequence: TGTGCCAGCAGACTAGCGGGAGACACCGGGGAGCTGTTTTTT.

This clonotype was seen at least ten times. V is TRBV5-1 and J is TRBJ2-2; no clear D. V was pared by 2 bases and J by 3 bases, with 17 bases between. Germline CDR1 and CDR2: SGHRS and YFSETQ. The CDR3 consists of 17 residues. Written as DNA, the CDR3 is TGCGCCAGCAGCTTTTACCCGGCTCCCAAAGACACCGGGGAGCTGTTTTTT. Amino acids: CASSFYPAPKDTGELFF.

This clonotype was counted only a few times. The chain joins TRBV29-1 to TRBJ1-2; tentative D call: TRBD1 (5 bases). This CDR3 comprises 11 residues. Germline loops: CDR1 SQVTM, CDR2 ANQGSEA. The V gene lost 4 bases and the J gene lost 6 bases, with 9 bases spanning the gap. Written as DNA, the CDR3 is TGCAGCGTTGGTCAGGGAGATGGCTACACCTTC. As protein: CSVGQGDGYTF.

This clonotype was observed a few times. The rearrangement links TRBV6-5 to TRBJ1-3; D gene unclear. V lost 0 bases and J 0 bases, leaving 9 bases between the germline ends. This CDR3 region has 16 residues. Per the germline V gene, CDR1 is MNHEY and CDR2 is SVGAGI. The CDR3 region is CASSYSKRFSGNTIYF. CDR3 coding DNA: TGTGCCAGCAGTTACTCGAAGCGGTTCTCTGGAAACACCATATATTTT.

There are a few counts of this clonotype. The V gene is TRBV7-2, the J gene TRBJ2-2; perhaps TRBD1 as D (5 bases). Trimming removed 5 bases from V and 5 bases from J, with 9 bases in between. The CDR3 runs 13 residues. Germline lookup yields CDR1 SGHTA and CDR2 FQGNSA. The CDR3 spells CASSTSGTGELFF. The CDR3, as DNA: TGTGCCAGCAGCACATCAGGGACCGGGGAGCTGTTTTTT. Combining the CDR3 with reference TRBV7-2 and TRBJ2-2 gives the whole variable domain GAGVSQSPSNKVTEKGKDVELRCDPISGHTALYWYRQSLGQGLEFLIYFQGNSAPDKSGLPSDRFSAERTGGSVSTLTIQRTQQEDSAVYLCASSTSGTGELFFGEGSRLTVL.

Ten or more counts support this clonotype. In DNA, the CDR3 is TGTGCCAGCAGTTTGGGGGGAGGCGGCGGGGAGCTGTTTTTT. Amino acid sequence: CASSLGGGGGELFF. V usage is TRBV6-6 and J usage is TRBJ2-2; maybe TRBD2 (6 bases). CDR1 and CDR2 from the germline V gene are MNHNY and SVGAGI (reference sequence). V lost 4 bases, J lost 7 bases, and 13 bases lay in between. This CDR3 has 14 residues.

On this clonotype: Since the CDR3 does not end with the conserved phenylalanine or tryptophan, this likely comes from a read error. The gene calls are TRBV9 and TRBJ1-3; D gene uncertain. V was cut by 3 bases and J by 1 base, with 8 bases left in between. The CDR3 spans 14 residues. Germline V gives CDR1 SGDLS, CDR2 YYNGEE. The CDR3 protein is CASSEGSSGNTIYY. CDR3 in DNA: TGTGCCAGCAGCGAGGGAAGTTCTGGAAACACCATATATTAT.

Many counts were recorded for this clonotype. At one end, the junction sequence differs from germline, possibly due to a read error. This chain uses TRBV18 with TRBJ2-1, with TRBD2 identical over 8 bases. CDR1 and CDR2 from the germline V gene are KGHSH and LQKENI. This CDR3 is 16 amino acids long. The CDR3, as DNA: TGTGCCAGCTCTCCACATACTAGCGGAAACTACAATGAGCAGTTCTTC. Its translation is CASSPHTSGNYNEQFF.

The sample holds many counts of this clonotype. V usage is TRBV19 and J usage is TRBJ2-2, with 8 positions matching TRBD1. This CDR3 is 14 amino acids long. Trimming cost V 6 bases and J 7 bases; bases outside gene matches: 7. In germline, CDR1 is LNHDA, CDR2 SQIVND (reference sequence). This chain's CDR3 is CASRRRGLGGELFF. For the CDR3, the DNA is TGTGCCAGTAGGCGCAGGGGGCTTGGCGGGGAGCTGTTTTTT.

The J gene is TRBJ2-7, the V gene TRBV4-2, with D possibly matching TRBD2 (6 bases). Trimming took 0 bases from V and 4 from J, leaving 10 bases between them. This CDR3 comprises 14 residues. CDR1 is LGHNA, CDR2 YNFKEQ, per germline. Here the CDR3 reads CASSQDGGNYEQYF. The CDR3 DNA follows: TGTGCCAGCAGCCAAGATGGGGGGAATTACGAGCAGTACTTC.